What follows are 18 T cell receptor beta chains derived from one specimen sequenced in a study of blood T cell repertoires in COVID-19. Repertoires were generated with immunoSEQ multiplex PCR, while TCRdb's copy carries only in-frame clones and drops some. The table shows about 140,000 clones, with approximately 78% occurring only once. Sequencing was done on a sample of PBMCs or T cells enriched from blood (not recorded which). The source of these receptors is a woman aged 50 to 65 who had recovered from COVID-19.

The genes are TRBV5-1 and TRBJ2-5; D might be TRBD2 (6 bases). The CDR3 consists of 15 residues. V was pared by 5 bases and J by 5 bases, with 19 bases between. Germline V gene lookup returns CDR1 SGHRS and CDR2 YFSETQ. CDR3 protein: CASRKQVTGGETQYF. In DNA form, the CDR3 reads TGCGCCAGCAGGAAGCAGGTCACTGGGGGGGAGACCCAGTACTTC.

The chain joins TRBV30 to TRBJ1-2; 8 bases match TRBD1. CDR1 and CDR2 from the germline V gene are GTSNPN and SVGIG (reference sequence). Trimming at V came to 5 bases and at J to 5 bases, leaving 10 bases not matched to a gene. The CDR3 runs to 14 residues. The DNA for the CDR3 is TGTGCCTGGCAACGTCAGGGGGCTTGGTATGGCTACACCTTC. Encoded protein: CAWQRQGAWYGYTF.

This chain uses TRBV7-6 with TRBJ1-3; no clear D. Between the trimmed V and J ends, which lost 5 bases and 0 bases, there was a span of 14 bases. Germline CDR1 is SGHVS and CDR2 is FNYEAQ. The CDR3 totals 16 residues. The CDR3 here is CASSPGRGGSGNTIYF. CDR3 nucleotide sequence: TGTGCCAGCAGCCCTGGTCGGGGAGGCTCTGGAAACACCATATATTTT.

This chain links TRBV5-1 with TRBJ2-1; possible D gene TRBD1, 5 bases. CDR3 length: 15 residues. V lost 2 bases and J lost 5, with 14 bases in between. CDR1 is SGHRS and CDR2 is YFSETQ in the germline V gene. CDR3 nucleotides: TGCGCCAGCAGCTTATCAGGGTCGGTCCACAATGAGCAGTTCTTC. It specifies CASSLSGSVHNEQFF.

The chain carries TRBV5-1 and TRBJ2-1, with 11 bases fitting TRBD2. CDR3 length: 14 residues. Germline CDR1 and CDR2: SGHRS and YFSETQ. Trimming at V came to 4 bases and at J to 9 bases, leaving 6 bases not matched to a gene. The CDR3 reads CASSPGTSGGEQFF. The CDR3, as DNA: TGCGCCAGCAGCCCAGGGACTAGCGGAGGTGAGCAGTTCTTC.

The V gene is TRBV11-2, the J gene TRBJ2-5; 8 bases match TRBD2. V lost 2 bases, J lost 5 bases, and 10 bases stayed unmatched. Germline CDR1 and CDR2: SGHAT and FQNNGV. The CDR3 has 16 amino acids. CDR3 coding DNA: TGTGCCAGCAGCTTAAACGTTCTAGCGGGTGGTGAGACCCAGTACTTC. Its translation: CASSLNVLAGGETQYF.

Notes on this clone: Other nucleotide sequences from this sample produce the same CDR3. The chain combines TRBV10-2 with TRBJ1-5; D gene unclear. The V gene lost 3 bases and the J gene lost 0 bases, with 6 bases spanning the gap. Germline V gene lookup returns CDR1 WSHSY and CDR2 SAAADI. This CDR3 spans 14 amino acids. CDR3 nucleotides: TGCGCCAGCAGTGAAAGTAGTAGCAATCAGCCCCAGCATTTT. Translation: CASSESSSNQPQHF.

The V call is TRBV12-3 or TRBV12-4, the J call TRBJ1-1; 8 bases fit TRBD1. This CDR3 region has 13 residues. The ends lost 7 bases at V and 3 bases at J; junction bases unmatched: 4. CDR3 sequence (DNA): TGTGCCAGCAACCAGGGACAGGACACTGAAGCTTTCTTT. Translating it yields CASNQGQDTEAFF.

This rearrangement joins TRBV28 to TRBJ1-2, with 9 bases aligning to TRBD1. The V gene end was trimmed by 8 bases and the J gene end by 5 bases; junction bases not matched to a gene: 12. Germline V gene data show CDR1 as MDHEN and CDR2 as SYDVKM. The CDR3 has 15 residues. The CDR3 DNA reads TGTGCCAGCTCGTTTCCCCCGACAGGGGGGTATGGCTACACCTTC. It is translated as CASSFPPTGGYGYTF.

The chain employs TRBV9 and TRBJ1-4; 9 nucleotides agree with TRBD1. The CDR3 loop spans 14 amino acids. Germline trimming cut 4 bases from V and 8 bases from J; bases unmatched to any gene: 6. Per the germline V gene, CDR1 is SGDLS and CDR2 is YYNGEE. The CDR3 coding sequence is TGTGCCAGCAGCACCGGACAGGGGACCGAAAAACTGTTTTTT. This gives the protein CASSTGQGTEKLFF. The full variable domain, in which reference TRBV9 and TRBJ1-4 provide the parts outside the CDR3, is DSGVTQTPKHLITATGQRVTLRCSPRSGDLSVYWYQQSLDQGLQFLIQYYNGEERAKGNILERFSAQQFPDLHSELNLSSLELGDSALYFCASSTGQGTEKLFFGSGTQLSVL.

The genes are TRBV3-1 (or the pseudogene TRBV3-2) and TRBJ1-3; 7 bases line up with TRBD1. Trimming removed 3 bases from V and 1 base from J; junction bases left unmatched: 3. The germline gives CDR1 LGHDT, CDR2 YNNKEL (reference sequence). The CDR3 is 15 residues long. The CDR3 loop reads CASSHIQGSGNTIYF. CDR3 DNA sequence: TGTGCCAGCAGCCATATACAGGGGTCTGGAAACACCATATATTTT.

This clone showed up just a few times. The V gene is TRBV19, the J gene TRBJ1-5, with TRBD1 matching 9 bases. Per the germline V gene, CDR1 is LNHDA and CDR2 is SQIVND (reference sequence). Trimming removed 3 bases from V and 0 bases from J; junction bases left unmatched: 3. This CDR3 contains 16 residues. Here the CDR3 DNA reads TGTGCCAGTAGTATTACAGGGGGCCATAGCAATCAGCCCCAGCATTTT. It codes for CASSITGGHSNQPQHF.

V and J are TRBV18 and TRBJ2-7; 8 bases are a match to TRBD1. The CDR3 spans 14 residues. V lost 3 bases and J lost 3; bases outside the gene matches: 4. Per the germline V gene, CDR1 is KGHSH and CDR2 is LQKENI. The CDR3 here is CASSPGTGGYEQYV. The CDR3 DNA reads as TGTGCCAGCTCACCGGGGACAGGAGGCTACGAGCAGTACGTC.

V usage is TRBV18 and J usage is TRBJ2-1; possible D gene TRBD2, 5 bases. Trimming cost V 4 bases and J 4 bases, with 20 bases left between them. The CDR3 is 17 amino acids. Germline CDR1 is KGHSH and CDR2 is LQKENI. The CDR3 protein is CASSRVGSYLSYNEQFF. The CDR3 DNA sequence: TGTGCCAGCTCACGGGTAGGGAGTTATCTGTCGTACAATGAGCAGTTCTTC. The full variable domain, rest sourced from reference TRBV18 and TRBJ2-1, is NAGVMQNPRHLVRRRGQEARLRCSPMKGHSHVYWYRQLPEEGLKFMVYLQKENIIDESGMPKERFSAEFPKEGPSILRIQQVVRGDSAAYFCASSRVGSYLSYNEQFFGPGTRLTVL.

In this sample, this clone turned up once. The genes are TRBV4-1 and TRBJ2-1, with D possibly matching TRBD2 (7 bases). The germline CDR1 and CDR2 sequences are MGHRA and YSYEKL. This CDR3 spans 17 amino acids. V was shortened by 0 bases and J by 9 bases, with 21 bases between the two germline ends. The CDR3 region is CASSQDLGGEPLSEQFF. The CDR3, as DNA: TGCGCCAGCAGCCAAGATCTAGGGGGGGAGCCCCTGAGTGAGCAGTTCTTC.

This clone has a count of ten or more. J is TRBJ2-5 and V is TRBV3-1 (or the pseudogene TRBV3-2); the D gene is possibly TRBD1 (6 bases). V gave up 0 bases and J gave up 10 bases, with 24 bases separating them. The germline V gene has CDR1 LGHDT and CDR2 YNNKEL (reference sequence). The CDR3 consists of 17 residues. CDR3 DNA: TGTGCCAGCAGCCAAGATTGGACAGAGTCAGCCCCAGGAGACCAGTACTTC. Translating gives CASSQDWTESAPGDQYF.

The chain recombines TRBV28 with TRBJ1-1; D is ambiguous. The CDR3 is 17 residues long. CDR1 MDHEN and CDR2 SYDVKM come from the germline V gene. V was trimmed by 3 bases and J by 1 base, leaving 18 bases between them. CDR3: CASSLVRVRSRNTEAFF. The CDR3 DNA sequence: TGTGCCAGCAGTTTGGTTCGAGTGAGGTCGCGGAACACTGAAGCTTTCTTT.

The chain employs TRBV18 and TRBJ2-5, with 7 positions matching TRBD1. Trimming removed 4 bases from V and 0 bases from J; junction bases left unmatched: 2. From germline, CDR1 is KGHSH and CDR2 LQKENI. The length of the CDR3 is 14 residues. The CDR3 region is CASSQGTDQETQYF. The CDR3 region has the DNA TGTGCCAGCTCACAAGGGACAGACCAAGAGACCCAGTACTTC.